The 19 T cell receptor beta chains in this list originate from one sample, sequenced in a study of T cells in Graves' hyperthyroidism and ophthalmopathy. RNA transcripts gave rise to amplified TCR beta CDR3 regions. The HTBI primer set was used in a first-round RT-PCR of the TCR CDR3. TCRdb used MiXCR to reprocess the multiplex PCR reads, holding one entry per CDR3 protein. The sample lists under 350,000 distinct CDR3 sequences; over 20% were seen once. The sequenced material came from blood. Receptors were obtained from a woman in her 50s with Graves' hyperthyroidism.

V usage is TRBV5-1 and J usage is TRBJ1-2, with D hard to call. This CDR3 contains 15 residues. The germline gives CDR1 SGHRS, CDR2 YFSETQ. The ends were cut back, 0 bases at V and 5 bases at J, with 14 bases in the middle. This chain's CDR3 is CASSLEPNLRYGYTF. The CDR3 coding sequence is TGCGCCAGCAGCTTGGAGCCGAATTTGCGGTATGGCTACACCTTC.

Points on this clonotype: Germline is not matched at one junction end, which may reflect a read error. The genes are TRBV5-1 and TRBJ2-3; D may be TRBD1 or TRBD2 (6 bases each). This CDR3 contains 15 residues. The V gene's germline CDR1 is SGHRS and CDR2 YFSETQ. The CDR3 spells CPSSLEGVGTDTQYF. The CDR3 nucleotides are TGCCCCAGCAGCTTGGAGGGGGTGGGCACAGATACGCAGTATTTT.

This clonotype was seen a few times. The DNA of the CDR3 is TGTGCCAGCAGGGGGGGAGCTAACTATGGCTACACCTTC. Encoded protein: CASRGGANYGYTF. This chain connects TRBV13 to TRBJ1-2; tentatively, D is TRBD1 (5 bases). The CDR3 runs 13 residues. V dropped 6 bases and J dropped 0 bases, with 8 bases sitting between them. Germline lookup yields CDR1 PRHDT and CDR2 FYEKMQ (reference sequence).

This clonotype was seen repeatedly, ten times or more. The V gene is TRBV20-1, the J gene TRBJ2-3; D not certain. CDR1 DFQATT and CDR2 SNEGSKA come from the germline V gene (reference sequence). The CDR3 loop spans 11 amino acids. V lost 3 bases and J lost 4, with 5 bases in between. The CDR3 reads CSASIADTQYF. CDR3 nucleotides: TGCAGTGCTAGTATAGCAGATACGCAGTATTTT.

The chain is built from TRBV11-2 and TRBJ2-2, with D possibly TRBD1 on 6 matching bases. Trimming took off 4 bases at V and 6 bases at J, with 15 bases between the two ends. The CDR3 has 15 amino acids. Germline values: CDR1 SGHAT, CDR2 FQNNGV. The CDR3 protein is CASSSNTQGAGELFF. CDR3 DNA: TGTGCCAGCAGCTCCAACACACAGGGCGCCGGGGAGCTGTTTTTT.

Worth noting for this clonotype: One base away lies a much larger clone, so this may be a sequencing read error. The chain joins TRBV29-1 to TRBJ2-1; 11 bases map to TRBD2. The CDR3 totals 15 residues. Germline CDR1 and CDR2: SQVTM and ANQGSEA. J was trimmed by 6 bases and V by 4 bases; bases with no gene match: 8. DNA for the CDR3: TGCAGCGTTGGAGATCAACTAGCGGGAGTCAATGAGCAGTTCTTC. Translated: CSVGDQLAGVNEQFF.

In this sample, this clonotype turned up many times. This chain uses TRBV7-9 with TRBJ2-3; 11 bases match TRBD2. This CDR3 is 13 amino acids long. From germline, CDR1 is SEHNR and CDR2 FQNEAQ (reference sequence). The ends lost 11 bases at V and 2 bases at J; junction bases unmatched: 3. The CDR3 sequence: CALAGGYTDTQYF. CDR3 DNA sequence: TGTGCCCTAGCGGGGGGTTACACAGATACGCAGTATTTT.

This sequence joins TRBV7-2 and TRBJ1-4, with 8 bases that match TRBD1. The V segment lost 3 bases and the J segment 8 bases; nucleotides outside the gene matches: 8. The CDR3 has 15 residues. Germline CDR1 is SGHTA and CDR2 is FQGNSA. CDR3 loop: CASSFATGVNEKLFF. The CDR3, as DNA: TGTGCCAGCAGCTTCGCGACAGGGGTTAACGAAAAACTGTTTTTT.

This clonotype was observed a few times. The chain joins TRBV7-9 to TRBJ1-1; D is unresolved. V lost 5 bases and J 11 bases, leaving 18 bases between the germline ends. The length of the CDR3 is 13 residues. Germline CDR1 is SEHNR and CDR2 is FQNEAQ (reference sequence). This CDR3 reads CASSPEPPAPAFF. As DNA, the CDR3 is TGTGCCAGCAGCCCCGAACCCCCAGCGCCGGCTTTCTTT. The full variable domain, rest sourced from reference TRBV7-9 and TRBJ1-1, is DTGVSQNPRHKITKRGQNVTFRCDPISEHNRLYWYRQTLGQGPEFLTYFQNEAQLEKSRLLSDRFSAERPKGSFSTLEIQRTEQGDSAMYLCASSPEPPAPAFFGQGTRLTVV.

This clonotype has a handful of counts. This rearrangement joins TRBV28 to TRBJ1-5; TRBD1 is a possible D gene (6 bases). The germline V gene encodes CDR1 MDHEN and CDR2 SYDVKM. The V and J ends lost 6 bases and 4 bases respectively, with 10 bases between them. The CDR3 has 13 residues. CDR3 in amino acids: CASRPQGNQPQHF. Here the CDR3 DNA reads TGTGCCAGCAGACCACAGGGTAATCAGCCCCAGCATTTT.

The chain couples TRBV25-1 to TRBJ1-6; 10 bases align to TRBD1. This CDR3 spans 13 amino acids. Looked up from germline, CDR1 is MGHDK and CDR2 is SYGVNS. V trimming: 6 bases; J trimming: 10 bases; junction bases outside the gene matches: 3. In DNA, the CDR3 is TGTGCCAGCAGCGGGACAGGGGTCTCACCCCTCCACTTT. Protein product: CASSGTGVSPLHF.

The rearrangement uses TRBV2 and TRBJ1-1; the match to TRBD1 covers 10 bases. Germline V gives CDR1 SNHLY, CDR2 FYNNEI. V lost 4 bases to trimming and J lost 1 base; unmatched junction nucleotides: 3. The CDR3 consists of 15 residues. The CDR3 DNA reads as TGTGCCAGCAGTGGACAGGGGGCGCGGAACACTGAAGCTTTCTTT. Translated, it gives CASSGQGARNTEAFF.

This clonotype was detected ten times or more. The chain has TRBV7-9 and TRBJ1-1, with a possible D match to TRBD1 (5 bases). The CDR3 is made up of 14 amino acids. Germline V gene data show CDR1 as SEHNR and CDR2 as FQNEAQ (reference sequence). V was pared by 7 bases and J by 4 bases, with 16 bases between. The CDR3 coding sequence is TGTGCCAGCACCCGAGGAGGGGTGGGCACTGAAGCTTTCTTT. Translating gives CASTRGGVGTEAFF.

The chain links TRBV3-1 to TRBJ1-4; D is unclear. The CDR3 extends over 15 amino acids. Trimming took off 0 bases at V and 4 bases at J, with 9 bases between the two ends. CDR1 and CDR2 from the germline V gene are LGHDT and YNNKEL (reference sequence). The CDR3: CASSQDPEHNEKLFF. The CDR3 nucleotides are TGTGCCAGCAGCCAAGATCCCGAACATAATGAAAAACTGTTTTTT.

This clonotype was seen ten or more times. This sequence joins TRBV27 and TRBJ1-2; TRBD1 might be the D (5 bases). The CDR3 totals 19 residues. Trimming took 6 bases from V and 0 from J, leaving 26 bases between them. Germline V gene data show CDR1 as MNHEY and CDR2 as SMNVEV (reference sequence). As DNA, the CDR3 is TGTGCCAGCAGACAACCCTATATCGACAGAGACTCCTCTAACTATGGCTACACCTTC. Residues: CASRQPYIDRDSSNYGYTF.

This clonotype was detected only a few times. The chain links TRBV6-1 to TRBJ2-7; D is possibly TRBD2 (6 bases). This CDR3 contains 13 residues. Germline values: CDR1 MNHNS, CDR2 SASEGT. Trimming pared 6 bases from V and 5 bases from J, leaving 14 bases between. The CDR3 region is CASRLTAGHEQYF. For the CDR3, the DNA is TGTGCCAGCAGGCTAACCGCGGGGCACGAGCAGTACTTC.

There are many counts of this clonotype. The chain has TRBV3-1 and TRBJ2-5; no definite D call. V gave up 1 base and J gave up 9 bases, with 3 bases separating them. The CDR3 is 10 amino acids. The germline V gene encodes CDR1 LGHDT and CDR2 YNNKEL (reference sequence). The CDR3 here is CASSQGAQYF. The CDR3 nucleotides read TGTGCCAGCAGCCAAGGCGCCCAGTACTTC.

The chain combines TRBV7-9 with TRBJ2-7; D call uncertain. The V gene's germline CDR1 is SEHNR and CDR2 FQNEAQ (reference sequence). Trimming took off 8 bases at V and 3 bases at J, with 8 bases between the two ends. The CDR3 loop spans 11 amino acids. The DNA of the CDR3 is TGTGCCAGCGAGAACAGCTACGAGCAGTACTTC. Amino acid sequence: CASENSYEQYF.

This clonotype was detected a few times. The gene calls are TRBV14 and TRBJ2-5, with 7 positions matching TRBD1. Germline CDR1 and CDR2: SGHDN and FVKESK. With 5 bases clipped from V and 5 bases from J, the junction kept 8 bases outside the gene matches. The CDR3 totals 14 residues. CDR3 bases: TGTGCCAGCAGCTTACTCGGGACAGTCGAGACCCAGTACTTC. Translating gives CASSLLGTVETQYF.